This TCR beta chain originates from a study of blood T cell repertoires in COVID-19 (dated by TCRdb to 2018 to 2020). Regarding the study in general: Collaborator samples came from the United States, Italy and Spain and covered acute and convalescent phases of COVID-19. The material from the prospective study consisted of cDNA or gDNA derived from T cells, B-cell-depleted T cells, or PBMCs. Subjects who had been exposed to COVID-19, were actively infected with it, or had recovered from it provided the deeply sampled blood TCRbeta repertoires that made up the dataset. A freely available public database, intended as a resource for researchers studying the immune response to SARS-CoV-2, is where the repertoires were released. The samples were drawn from two sources: the first 160 participants of the ongoing ImmuneRACE study, and 1,000 to 1,500 subjects contributed by 6 global collaborators. A de-identified subject ID, COVID-19 status, age in years and sex were almost always included in the sample metadata. Where available, HLA class I and class II types were taken from metadata supplied by the sample provider and were not determined by assay-based typing. Study-wide conclusions, independent of this receptor: Clinical and demographic metadata were provided uncurated, with the amount varying by source and participant.

For this clone: Its antigen is still unknown. There are no base qualities to consult, and no much larger clone falls within one base.

TCRbeta CDR3 regions were amplified from genomic DNA using the immunoSEQ Assay, a bias-controlled multiplex PCR. As for the authors' bioinformatics: The number of nucleated cells in each sample was estimated from the amplification of reference gene primers within the assay. Sequence reads were collapsed and filtered to measure the absolute abundance of every unique TCRbeta CDR3 rearrangement. For each sample, productive Simpson clonality was calculated by taking the square root of Simpson's diversity index across productive rearrangements. Entries here come from immuneACCESS through TCRdb and include only in-frame sequences with V and J called. Some clones fail to appear in such tables; in the studies checked, an unresolved V gene covers under half of the shortfall, and the cause of the remainder is unknown. The DNA was the basis for D and trimming; V, J and clone size are from that table. The table for this sample lists 250,000 or so clones; 70% to 85% of them were counted only once. Together, the top ten hold 1.9% of the sample.

Taken from cysteine to phenylalanine, the CDR3 has 15 residues. The retained sequence is limited to the CDR3, 45 bases, with the frame set at the first base. According to the germline V gene, CDR1 reads SNHLY and CDR2 reads FYNNEI. V and J are truncated by 6 bases and 2 bases respectively, leaving an intervening sequence of 14 bases. Each collaborating institution followed its own protocols to collect whole blood in K2EDTA tubes. For TCRbeta analysis, collaborators shipped samples in one of three forms: frozen whole blood, isolated PBMCs, or DNA extracted from either of those sample types. The sample consisted of peripheral blood. In this chain, TRBV2 is recombined with TRBJ1-5; the D segment could be TRBD1, given 6 matching bases. This receptor was obtained from a woman of 80 years or more with acute or convalescent COVID-19. The encoded CDR3 is CASRAGDIGNQPQHF. The nucleotide sequence reads as follows: TGTGCCAGCAGAGCAGGGGATATCGGCAATCAGCCCCAGCATTTT.